Listed here is a single TCR beta chain. V lost 5 bases, J lost 7 bases, and 10 bases stayed unmatched. This CDR3 region has 15 residues. The germline CDR1 and CDR2 sequences are MNHEY and SVGAGI. TCR beta from blood CD8+ and CD4+ T cells was sequenced. The multiple sclerosis controls were treatment-naive patients, and their relapsing-remitting disease was stable or active. This record belongs to a study of CD8 T cells in Susac syndrome. A quantity of roughly 0.5 to 1 ug RNA underwent reverse transcription using random hexamers. Coverage of TCR beta CDR3 amplification by immunoSEQ multiplex PCR extended to 54 Vbeta and 13 Jbeta. Via MiXCR, TCRdb re-called the immunoSEQ multiplex PCR reads, giving one row per CDR3 protein. Of 200,000 or so distinct CDR3 sequences listed, 90% to 95% were seen once; the top ten hold 0.093%.

The receptor was derived from a human donor with multiple sclerosis. The chain has TRBV6-5 and TRBJ1-2, with 10 bases identical to TRBD1. Sequencing was done on a sample of CD4+ T cells from PBMCs. The CDR3 here is CASSPGQGYRSGYTF. CDR3 coding DNA: TGTGCCAGCAGTCCGGGACAGGGGTATCGGTCTGGCTACACCTTC.